The 21 T cell receptor beta chains listed next were all sequenced from one sample in a study of vaccination and CD4 T cells after COVID-19. Indicated treatment: roughly 10-day PBMC culture with coronavirus spike peptide pools or control peptides (ViraFEST assay). The assay that was used to sequence DNA from cultured CD4+ T cells was the Oncomine TCR Beta short-read assay. TCRdb fed the PCR reads into MiXCR, producing one record per CDR3 protein. This sample yields about 15,000 distinct CDR3 sequences, of which around 74% are seen a single time; roughly 16% belongs to the top ten. Their antigen targets remain unknown. The sequenced sample consisted of CD4+ T cells from blood, cultured in vitro. The source of these receptors is a human donor who had recovered from COVID-19.

This chain links TRBV27 with TRBJ2-5; 8 bases align to TRBD1. The germline V gene encodes CDR1 MNHEY and CDR2 SMNVEV (reference sequence). The CDR3 runs to 16 residues. Trimming cost V 5 bases and J 4 bases; bases outside gene matches: 12. Written as DNA, the CDR3 is TGTGCCAGCAGTCCACCCCGGACAGGGCGGGGAGAGACCCAGTACTTC. Protein product: CASSPPRTGRGETQYF.

This clonotype was detected only a few times. J is TRBJ1-6 and V is TRBV27, with TRBD1 as a possible D gene (6 bases). Trimming stripped 2 bases from V and 4 bases from J, with 6 bases between. Germline V gene data show CDR1 as MNHEY and CDR2 as SMNVEV (reference sequence). The CDR3 runs 14 residues. The CDR3 is CASSLQGYNSPLHF. Written as DNA, the CDR3 is TGTGCCAGCAGTTTACAGGGGTATAATTCACCCCTCCACTTT.

This chain connects TRBV6-1 to TRBJ1-2; D is uncertain. The CDR3 extends over 14 amino acids. Germline-derived CDR1 and CDR2 are MNHNS and SASEGT. Trimming took 7 bases from V and 5 from J, leaving 17 bases between them. Here the CDR3 DNA reads TGTGCCAGCACGGAAAGGGCCCGGCCGTATGGCTACACCTTC. Its translation is CASTERARPYGYTF.

In its sample, this clonotype was seen a few times. CDR3 residues: CASSHSGREYNEQFF. Written as DNA, the CDR3 is TGTGCCAGCAGCCACAGCGGGAGGGAATACAATGAGCAGTTCTTC. The chain joins TRBV21-1 to TRBJ2-1; the D segment call TRBD2 is taken from the table without a DNA check. TRBV21-1 represents a pseudogene. The CDR3 is 15 amino acids.

V is TRBV25-1 and J is TRBJ1-4; 8 nucleotides align to TRBD1. CDR1 and CDR2 from the germline V gene are MGHDK and SYGVNS. V trimming: 6 bases; J trimming: 0 bases; junction bases outside the gene matches: 3. This CDR3 has 15 amino acids. In DNA form, the CDR3 reads TGTGCCAGCAGGAGACAGGGGACAACTAATGAAAAACTGTTTTTT. Translated, it gives CASRRQGTTNEKLFF.

J is TRBJ1-5 and V is TRBV6-1; 7 nucleotides line up with TRBD1. V shed 4 bases, J shed 7 bases, and the junction held 13 bases outside the gene matches. Germline loops: CDR1 MNHNS, CDR2 SASEGT. The CDR3 loop spans 16 amino acids. This CDR3 is CASSVKGRGQGQPQHF. CDR3 DNA: TGTGCCAGCAGTGTCAAAGGGAGGGGGCAAGGCCAGCCCCAGCATTTT.

The CDR3 loop reads CSASSGRSGDTQYF. The CDR3 DNA reads TGCAGTGCTTCTAGCGGGAGGTCTGGAGATACGCAGTATTTT. V is TRBV20-1 and J is TRBJ2-3, with TRBD2 matching 11 bases. This CDR3 region has 14 residues. Unmatched junction bases numbered 6, after V lost 5 bases and J lost 5 bases. CDR1 DFQATT and CDR2 SNEGSKA come from the germline V gene (reference sequence).

CDR3 nucleotides: TGTGCCAGCAGGCTGGGACCTGCAACTAATGAAAAACTGTTTTTT. Amino acids: CASRLGPATNEKLFF. The V call is TRBV6-2 or TRBV6-3, the J call TRBJ1-4, with D maybe TRBD1 (5 bases). In germline, CDR1 is MNHEY, CDR2 SVGEGT. V gave up 6 bases and J gave up 0 bases, with 11 bases separating them. The CDR3 is made up of 15 amino acids.

The chain links TRBV27 to TRBJ2-2; 9 nucleotides match TRBD1. Germline CDR1 MNHEY, CDR2 SMNVEV (reference sequence). This CDR3 comprises 16 residues. Unmatched junction bases numbered 13, after V lost 6 bases and J lost 8 bases. CDR3 DNA sequence: TGTGCCAGCAGCCACTCTCCGGGACAGGGTCATGGGGAGCTGTTTTTT. Encoded protein: CASSHSPGQGHGELFF.

The rearrangement joins TRBV7-2 to TRBJ2-1; 7 bases agree with TRBD1. From germline, CDR1 is SGHTA and CDR2 FQGNSA. This CDR3 has 13 amino acids. Unmatched junction bases numbered 11, after V lost 7 bases and J lost 11 bases. For the CDR3, the DNA is TGTGCCAGCACTAGGGGGACAGCAGCCCAGCAGTTCTTC. It specifies CASTRGTAAQQFF.

This chain links TRBV28 with TRBJ1-5; D gene ambiguous. Per the germline V gene, CDR1 is MDHEN and CDR2 is SYDVKM. Between the trimmed V and J ends, which lost 7 bases and 0 bases, there was a span of 13 bases. The CDR3 is 15 amino acids. The CDR3 DNA is TGTGCCAGCAAGAACCGGTGGGGTAGCAATCAGCCCCAGCATTTT. It translates to CASKNRWGSNQPQHF.

This chain uses TRBV20-1 with TRBJ1-3, with D unresolved. The CDR3 consists of 14 residues. V lost 2 bases to trimming and J lost 3 bases, with 11 bases between them. Germline-derived CDR1 and CDR2 are DFQATT and SNEGSKA (reference sequence). The CDR3 DNA is TGCAGTGCTAGAATGGGCGCCCGTGGAAACACCATATATTTT. As protein: CSARMGARGNTIYF.

This clonotype has only one observation. The rearrangement joins TRBV7-2 to TRBJ2-4, with 9 positions matching TRBD1. Per germline, CDR1 SGHTA and CDR2 FQGNSA. V shed 6 bases, J shed 7 bases, and the junction held 7 bases outside the gene matches. The CDR3 loop spans 14 amino acids. The CDR3 loop reads CASSSGTGSNIQYF. In nucleotides, the CDR3 is TGTGCCAGCAGTTCCGGGACAGGGAGCAACATTCAGTACTTC.

This chain links TRBV7-6 with TRBJ1-4, with 7 bases that match TRBD1. J lost 3 bases, V lost 2 bases, and 3 bases had no gene match. The V gene's germline CDR1 is SGHVS and CDR2 FNYEAQ. The CDR3 totals 15 residues. This CDR3 is CASSLNRGPNEKLFF. The CDR3 nucleotides are TGTGCCAGCAGCTTAAACAGGGGACCTAATGAAAAACTGTTTTTT.

This clonotype was observed a handful of times. This sequence joins TRBV15 and TRBJ1-1; TRBD1 is a possible D gene (6 bases). CDR1 is LNHNV, CDR2 YYDKDF, per germline (reference sequence). The CDR3 loop spans 15 amino acids. The V gene lost 1 base and the J gene lost 0 bases, with 9 bases spanning the gap. As DNA, the CDR3 is TGTGCCACCAGCAGAGGCCAGGGGTTGAACACTGAAGCTTTCTTT. Its protein is CATSRGQGLNTEAFF.

Worth noting for this clonotype: One end of the junction fails to match germline, which may point to a read error. The chain joins TRBV6-2 or TRBV6-3 to TRBJ1-1; D ambiguous. Germline-derived CDR1 and CDR2 are MNHEY and SVGEGT. This CDR3 comprises 11 residues. The CDR3, as DNA: TGTGCCAGCAGTTACGCCCTCTTCCTGCGATTT. Encoded protein: CASSYALFLRF.

This clonotype showed up just once. The rearrangement uses TRBV15 and TRBJ1-2; D unresolved. The CDR3 is made up of 13 amino acids. Germline V gene lookup returns CDR1 LNHNV and CDR2 YYDKDF (reference sequence). Between the trimmed V and J ends, which lost 0 bases and 4 bases, there was a span of 6 bases. CDR3 bases: TGTGCCACCAGCAGAGATGGTGCCTATGGCTACACCTTC. It codes for CATSRDGAYGYTF.

The J gene is TRBJ2-1, the V gene TRBV20-1; 10 nucleotides agree with TRBD2. Trimming cost V 5 bases and J 0 bases; bases outside gene matches: 13. Germline V gene lookup returns CDR1 DFQATT and CDR2 SNEGSKA (reference sequence). The CDR3 is made up of 18 amino acids. The chain's CDR3 is CSALGLALTQSSYNEQFF. The CDR3, as DNA: TGCAGTGCTCTGGGACTAGCGTTAACCCAAAGCTCCTACAATGAGCAGTTCTTC.

There are a few counts of this clonotype. J is TRBJ1-2 and V is TRBV28, with 7 nucleotides matching TRBD1. This CDR3 comprises 14 residues. V gave up 5 bases and J gave up 4 bases; unmatched junction bases: 7. Looked up from germline, CDR1 is MDHEN and CDR2 is SYDVKM. This CDR3 reads CASSPGTATYGYTF. In DNA form, the CDR3 reads TGTGCCAGCAGTCCCGGGACAGCTACCTATGGCTACACCTTC.

This chain joins TRBV24-1 and TRBJ2-7; 8 positions agree with TRBD2. Trimming at V came to 10 bases and at J to 5 bases, leaving 9 bases not matched to a gene. The CDR3 has 13 residues. Germline CDR1 KGHDR, CDR2 SFDVKD. This chain's CDR3 is CATIKRERNEQYF. The CDR3 DNA follows: TGTGCCACAATCAAGCGGGAGCGTAACGAGCAGTACTTC.

This clonotype was counted between two and nine times. The chain combines TRBV5-4 with TRBJ1-2, with D tentatively TRBD1 (5 bases). Trimming pared 1 base from V and 7 bases from J, leaving 23 bases between. CDR3 length: 17 amino acids. The germline V gene has CDR1 SGHNT and CDR2 YYREEE (reference sequence). As DNA, the CDR3 is TGTGCCAGCAGCTTGAAAATTCCGCGGCAGGGAGACGGTGGCTACACCTTC. It codes for CASSLKIPRQGDGGYTF.